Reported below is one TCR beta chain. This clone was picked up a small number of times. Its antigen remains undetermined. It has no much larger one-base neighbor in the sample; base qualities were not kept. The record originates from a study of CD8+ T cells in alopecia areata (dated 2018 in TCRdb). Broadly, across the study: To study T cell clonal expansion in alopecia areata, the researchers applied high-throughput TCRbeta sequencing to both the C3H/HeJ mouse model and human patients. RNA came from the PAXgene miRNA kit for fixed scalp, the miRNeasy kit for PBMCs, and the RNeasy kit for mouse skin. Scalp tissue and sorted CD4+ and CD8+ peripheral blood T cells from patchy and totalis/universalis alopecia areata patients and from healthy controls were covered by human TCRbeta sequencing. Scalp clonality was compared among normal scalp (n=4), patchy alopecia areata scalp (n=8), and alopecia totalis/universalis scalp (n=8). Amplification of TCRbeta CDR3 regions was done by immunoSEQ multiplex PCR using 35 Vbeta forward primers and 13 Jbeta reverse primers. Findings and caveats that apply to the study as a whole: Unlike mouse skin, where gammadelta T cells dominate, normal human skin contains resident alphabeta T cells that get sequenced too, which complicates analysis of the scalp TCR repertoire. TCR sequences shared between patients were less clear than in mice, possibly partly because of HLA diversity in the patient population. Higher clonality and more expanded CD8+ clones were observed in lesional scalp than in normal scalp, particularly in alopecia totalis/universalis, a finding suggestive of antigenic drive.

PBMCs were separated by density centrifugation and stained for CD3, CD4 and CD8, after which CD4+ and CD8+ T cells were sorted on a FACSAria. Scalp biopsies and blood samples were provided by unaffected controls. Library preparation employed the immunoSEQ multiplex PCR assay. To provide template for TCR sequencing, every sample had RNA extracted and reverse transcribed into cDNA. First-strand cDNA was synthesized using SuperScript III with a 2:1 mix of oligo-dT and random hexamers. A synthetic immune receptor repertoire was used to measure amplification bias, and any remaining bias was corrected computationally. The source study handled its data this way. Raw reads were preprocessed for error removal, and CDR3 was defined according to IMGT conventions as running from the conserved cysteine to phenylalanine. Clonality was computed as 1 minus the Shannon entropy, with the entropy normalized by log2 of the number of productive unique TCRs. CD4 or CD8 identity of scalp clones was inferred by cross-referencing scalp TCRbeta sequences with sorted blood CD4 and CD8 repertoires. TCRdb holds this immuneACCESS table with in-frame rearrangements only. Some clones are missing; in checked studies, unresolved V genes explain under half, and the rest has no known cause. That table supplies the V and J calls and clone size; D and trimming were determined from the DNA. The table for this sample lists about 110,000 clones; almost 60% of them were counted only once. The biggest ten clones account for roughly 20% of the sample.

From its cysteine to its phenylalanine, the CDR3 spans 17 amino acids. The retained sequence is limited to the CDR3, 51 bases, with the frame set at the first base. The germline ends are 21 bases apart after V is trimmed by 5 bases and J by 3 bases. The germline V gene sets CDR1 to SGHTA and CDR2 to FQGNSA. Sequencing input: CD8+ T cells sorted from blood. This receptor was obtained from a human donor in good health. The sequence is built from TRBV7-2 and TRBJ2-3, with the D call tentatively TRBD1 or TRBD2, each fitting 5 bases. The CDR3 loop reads CASSPRDQALMTDTQYF. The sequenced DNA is TGTGCCAGCAGCCCCAGGGACCAGGCGTTAATGACAGATACGCAGTATTTT.